This T cell receptor (beta chain) was recovered during a study of T cell repertoires in cytomegalovirus infection (dated by TCRdb to about 2019). Regarding the research as a whole: The HLA type of each donor mattered for the analysis, because public TCR beta signatures pointed to carriage of CMV infection along with the matching HLA type.

The sequencer was an Illumina HiSeq 1500. The public sequencing data were trimmed at Q25 with fastp and processed into clonotypes with MiXCR by TCRdb, which kept only in-frame beta chains. Rows with a matching CDR3 protein are joined into one entry that keeps the most common DNA and genes. In all, the sample holds under 800,000 distinct CDR3 sequences, and roughly 26% of those were seen once. The top ten clones comprise approximately 8% of the sample. What the study reported, not specific to this receptor: Cumulative frequency of public TCR beta family members discriminated carriers of CMV infection plus the relevant HLA type in this cohort and an independent approximately 400-donor cohort. The ex vivo response was dominated by HLA-C-restricted CMV-specific TCR beta clonotypes, and the single most frequent clonotype in two of eight donors was supplied by these HLA-C-restricted clonotypes.

The table lists this clonotype with a few counts. Its antigen is still unknown. The record has no base qualities; no much larger clone is one base away. Deletion took 5 bases off V and 5 bases off J, with a span of 12 bases between the germline ends. CDR3 length: 13 amino acids, cysteine to phenylalanine. This entry keeps only the CDR3 DNA: 39 bases, framed from base 1. The germline V gene (reference sequence) provides CDR1 SEHNR and CDR2 FQNEAQ. Sequenced: CD8+ T cells from PBMCs. The sequence was collected from a human donor in good health (CMV status not recorded). Some clones in this sample may be carry-over from other donors' samples. Here the chain combines TRBV7-9 and TRBJ1-2, and TRBD1 may be the D gene, going by 5 matching bases. The nucleotide sequence is TGTGCCAGCAGCCGCCAGGGAGCGTATGGCTACACCTTC. This encodes CASSRQGAYGYTF.